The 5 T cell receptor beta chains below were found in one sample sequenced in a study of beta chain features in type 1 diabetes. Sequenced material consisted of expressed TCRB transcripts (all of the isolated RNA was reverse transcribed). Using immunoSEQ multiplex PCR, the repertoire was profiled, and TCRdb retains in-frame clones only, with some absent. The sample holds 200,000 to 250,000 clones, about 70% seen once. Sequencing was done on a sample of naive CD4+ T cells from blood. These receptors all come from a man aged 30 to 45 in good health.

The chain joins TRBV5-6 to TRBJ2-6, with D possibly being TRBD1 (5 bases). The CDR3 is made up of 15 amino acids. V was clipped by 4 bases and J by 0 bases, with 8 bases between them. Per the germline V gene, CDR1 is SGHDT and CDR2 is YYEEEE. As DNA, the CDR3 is TGTGCCAGCAGCGGGGCGCCCTCTGGGGCCAACGTCCTGACTTTC. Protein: CASSGAPSGANVLTF.

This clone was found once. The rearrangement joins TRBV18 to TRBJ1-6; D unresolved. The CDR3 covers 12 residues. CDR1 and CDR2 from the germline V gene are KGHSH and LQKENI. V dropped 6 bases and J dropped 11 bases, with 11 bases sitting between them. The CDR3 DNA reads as TGTGCCAGCTCGGCAGACATTGCACCCCTCCACTTT. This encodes CASSADIAPLHF.

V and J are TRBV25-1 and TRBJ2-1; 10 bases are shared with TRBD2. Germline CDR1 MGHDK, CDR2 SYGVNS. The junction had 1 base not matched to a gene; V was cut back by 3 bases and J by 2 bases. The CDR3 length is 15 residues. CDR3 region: CASSDSGRTYNEQFF. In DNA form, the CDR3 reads TGTGCCAGCAGTGATAGCGGGAGGACCTACAATGAGCAGTTCTTC.

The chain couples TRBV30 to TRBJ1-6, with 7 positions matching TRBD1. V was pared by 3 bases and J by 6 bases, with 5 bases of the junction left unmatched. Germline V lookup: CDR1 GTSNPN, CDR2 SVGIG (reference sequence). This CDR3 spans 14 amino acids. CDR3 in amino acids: CAWSKTGSNSPLHF. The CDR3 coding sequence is TGTGCCTGGAGCAAGACAGGGTCTAATTCACCCCTCCACTTT.

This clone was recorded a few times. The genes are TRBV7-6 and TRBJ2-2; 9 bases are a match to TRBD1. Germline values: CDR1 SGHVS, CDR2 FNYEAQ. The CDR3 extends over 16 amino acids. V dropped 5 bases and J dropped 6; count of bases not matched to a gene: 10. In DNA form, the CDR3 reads TGTGCCAGCAGCCTCGTAGGGACAGGGACAGCCGGGGAGCTGTTTTTT. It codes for CASSLVGTGTAGELFF. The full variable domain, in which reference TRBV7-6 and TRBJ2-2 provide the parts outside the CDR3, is GAGVSQSPRYKVTKRGQDVALRCDPISGHVSLYWYRQALGQGPEFLTYFNYEAQQDKSGLPNDRFSAERPEGSISTLTIQRTEQRDSAMYRCASSLVGTGTAGELFFGEGSRLTVL.